The rows below give T cell receptor beta chains drawn from one sample of a study of control samples from healthy donors and cancer patients. The method was immunoSEQ multiplex PCR; TCRdb's version includes in-frame clones alone and lacks a portion of them. Counted here are some 130,000 clones, about 95% occurring once; the ten biggest clones make up approximately 4%. Sequenced sample: blood. The receptors derive from a young man in good health. CDR3s include the opening cysteine and the closing phenylalanine or tryptophan. D genes are given only for firm matches. The size entry is marked missing in some rows and otherwise reads once, few, many or a size class.

clone size,D gene,V gene,J gene,CDR3 length,CDR3 protein,CDR3 DNA
.,.,TRBV30,TRBJ2-5,11,CALIRDETQYF,TGTGCCCTAATCAGGGACGAGACCCAGTACTTC
.,TRBD2,TRBV29-1,TRBJ2-1,14,CSVRTSGGMNEQFF,TGCAGCGTTCGAACTAGCGGGGGTATGAATGAGCAGTTCTTC
once,.,TRBV14,TRBJ1-6,14,CASSQGRYNSPLHF,TGTGCCAGCAGCCAAGGACGGTATAATTCACCCCTCCACTTT
.,.,TRBV4-1,TRBJ2-6,15,CASSQDRGGANVLTF,TGCGCCAGCAGCCAAGACAGGGGTGGGGCCAACGTCCTGACTTTC
.,.,TRBV6-6,TRBJ2-1,13,CASSHYWENEQFF,TGTGCCAGCAGCCATTATTGGGAAAATGAGCAGTTCTTC
few,.,TRBV27,TRBJ2-5,15,CASSFARGGQETQYF,TGTGCCAGCAGTTTTGCGAGGGGGGGCCAAGAGACCCAGTACTTC
.,.,TRBV4-1,TRBJ1-1,14,CASRVGAVNTEAFF,TGCGCCAGCAGAGTGGGGGCGGTGAACACTGAAGCTTTCTTT
.,TRBD1,TRBV19,TRBJ1-6,14,CASSWTGNNSPLHF,TGTGCCAGTAGTTGGACAGGAAATAATTCACCCCTCCACTTT
.,TRBD2,TRBV30,TRBJ2-3,19,CAWSVRVWASGMNTDTQYF,TGTGCCTGGAGTGTACGTGTGTGGGCTAGCGGGATGAATACAGATACGCAGTATTTT
.,TRBD1,TRBV12-3/TRBV12-4,TRBJ1-2,13,CASSFTGDYGYTF,TGTGCCAGCAGTTTCACAGGGGACTATGGCTACACCTTC
.,.,TRBV5-5,TRBJ2-7,14,CASNFYGGYYEQYF,TGTGCCAGCAATTTTTATGGGGGTTACTACGAGCAGTACTTC
.,TRBD1,TRBV9,TRBJ1-2,16,CASSGGGTGNNYGYTF,TGTGCCAGCAGCGGTGGGGGGACAGGGAATAACTATGGCTACACCTTC
.,.,TRBV6-2/TRBV6-3,TRBJ2-7,14,CASSYPGLSYEQYF,TGTGCCAGCAGTTACCCGGGACTCTCCTACGAGCAGTACTTC
.,.,TRBV24-1,TRBJ2-2,14,CATSHGANTGELFF,TGTGCCACCAGTCATGGAGCGAACACCGGGGAGCTGTTTTTT
.,.,TRBV3-1/TRBV3-2,TRBJ2-3,13,CASSPRVTDTQYF,TGTGCCAGCAGCCCTAGGGTGACAGATACGCAGTATTTT
.,.,TRBV7-8,TRBJ1-2,11,CASSSNYGYTF,TGTGCCAGCAGTTCTAACTATGGCTACACCTTC
.,TRBD2,TRBV13,TRBJ2-1,14,CASSSGVAGNEQFF,TGTGCCAGCAGCTCCGGAGTAGCGGGGAATGAGCAGTTCTTC
.,.,TRBV6-6,TRBJ1-1,14,CASRPDGGGTEAFF,TGTGCCAGCAGACCGGACGGAGGCGGCACTGAAGCTTTCTTT
.,.,TRBV12-3/TRBV12-4,TRBJ1-6,13,CASSSQGSSPLHF,TGTGCCAGCAGTTCCCAGGGTTCTTCACCCCTCCACTTT
.,.,TRBV27,TRBJ1-1,11,CLAGLNTEAFF,TGCTTGGCCGGGCTGAACACTGAAGCTTTCTTT
once,.,TRBV4-2,TRBJ1-5,16,CASSQEGQASHQPQHF,TGTGCCAGCAGCCAAGAAGGGCAGGCATCGCATCAGCCCCAGCATTTT
.,.,TRBV29-1,TRBJ1-1,14,CSVNQKRMNTEAFF,TGCAGCGTTAACCAAAAGCGCATGAACACTGAAGCTTTCTTT
.,.,TRBV19,TRBJ1-1,12,CASSFRGTEAFF,TGTGCCAGTAGTTTCAGGGGTACTGAAGCTTTCTTT
.,TRBD2,TRBV4-3,TRBJ2-2,17,CASSGTSGGAGTGELFF,TGCGCCAGCAGTGGGACTAGCGGGGGGGCTGGCACCGGGGAGCTGTTTTTT
.,TRBD1,TRBV3-1/TRBV3-2,TRBJ2-2,16,CASSQDKGAYAGELFF,TGTGCCAGCAGCCAAGATAAGGGGGCGTACGCCGGGGAGCTGTTTTTT
.,TRBD2,TRBV27,TRBJ2-3,18,CASSLFRTSGGGTDTQYF,TGTGCCAGCAGTTTATTCCGGACTAGCGGGGGGGGCACAGATACGCAGTATTTT